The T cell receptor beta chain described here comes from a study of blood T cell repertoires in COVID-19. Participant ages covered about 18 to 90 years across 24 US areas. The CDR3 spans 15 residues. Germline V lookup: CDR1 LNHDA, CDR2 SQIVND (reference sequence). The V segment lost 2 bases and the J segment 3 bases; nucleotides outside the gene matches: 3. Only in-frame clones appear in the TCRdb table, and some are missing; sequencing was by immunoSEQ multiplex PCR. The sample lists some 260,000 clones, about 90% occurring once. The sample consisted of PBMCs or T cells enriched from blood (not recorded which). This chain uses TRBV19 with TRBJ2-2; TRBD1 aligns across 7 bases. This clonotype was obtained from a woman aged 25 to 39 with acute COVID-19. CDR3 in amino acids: CASSILTGHTGELFF. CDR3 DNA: TGTGCCAGTAGTATACTGACAGGGCACACCGGGGAGCTGTTTTTT.